Included here is one T cell receptor beta chain sequence, with context. Sequenced by immunoSEQ multiplex PCR; TCRdb stores in-frame clones only, minus some. The table shows approximately 410,000 clones, with more than 80% occurring only once. This specimen comes from a study of blood T cell repertoires in COVID-19. The TCR originated in a woman in her thirties with active or convalescent COVID-19. Sequences were obtained from peripheral blood.

The CDR3 spells CASSPTGKNTEAFF. The DNA for the CDR3 is TGTGCCAGCAGTCCCACAGGGAAGAACACTGAAGCTTTCTTT. The J gene is TRBJ1-1, the V gene TRBV3-1 (or the pseudogene TRBV3-2); perhaps TRBD1 as D (6 bases). The V gene's germline CDR1 is LGHDT and CDR2 YNNKEL (reference sequence). Trimming took 6 bases from V and 1 from J, leaving 12 bases between them. The CDR3 contains 14 residues.